A single sample gave rise to the 18 T cell receptor beta chains below, sequenced in a study of T cell repertoires in cytomegalovirus infection. TCRdb used MiXCR to reprocess the reads, holding one entry per CDR3 protein. The sample includes roughly 150,000 distinct CDR3 sequences, around 20% seen only once; the top ten take around 9.9%. The sequenced sample was PBMCs. The receptors stem from a human donor in good health (CMV status not recorded). Some clones in this sample may be carry-over from other donors' samples.

This clonotype appeared a few times. The chain recombines TRBV27 with TRBJ1-2; tentatively, D is TRBD1 (6 bases). There are 16 residues in the CDR3. The V gene's germline CDR1 is MNHEY and CDR2 SMNVEV (reference sequence). Trimming removed 5 bases at V and 4 bases at J, with 20 bases between. Written as DNA, the CDR3 is TGTGCCAGCAGTACAATCACGGGGGGCCCCAGCTATGGCTACACCTTC. As protein: CASSTITGGPSYGYTF.

This rearrangement joins TRBV19 to TRBJ2-2; the match to TRBD2 covers 12 bases. The CDR3 has 17 amino acids. V trimming: 6 bases; J trimming: 0 bases; junction bases outside the gene matches: 5. Germline V gene sequence: CDR1 LNHDA, CDR2 SQIVND (reference sequence). The CDR3 is CASSGLAGITNTGELFF. In DNA, the CDR3 is TGTGCCAGTAGCGGACTAGCGGGGATAACGAACACCGGGGAGCTGTTTTTT.

The table lists this clonotype with a few counts. This chain connects TRBV6-2 or TRBV6-3 to TRBJ2-7; D not resolved. Trimming took 0 bases from V and 4 from J, leaving 13 bases between them. The CDR3 runs to 15 residues. CDR1 is MNHEY, CDR2 SVGEGT, per germline. The CDR3 spells CASSYSHMGLYEQYF. The DNA of the CDR3 is TGTGCCAGCAGTTACTCTCACATGGGCCTTTACGAGCAGTACTTC.

The V gene is TRBV7-2, the J gene TRBJ2-1; perhaps TRBD2 as D (6 bases). Trimming left V 3 bases short and J 6 bases short, with 15 bases between. Germline V lookup: CDR1 SGHTA, CDR2 FQGNSA. The CDR3 runs to 15 residues. The CDR3 here is CASSFSRDSLNEQFF. CDR3 in DNA: TGTGCCAGCAGCTTCAGCCGGGACTCCCTCAATGAGCAGTTCTTC.

This clonotype has a count of ten or more. The chain employs TRBV7-2 and TRBJ2-5; 10 nucleotides line up with TRBD2. V dropped 6 bases and J dropped 1; count of bases not matched to a gene: 5. The CDR3 is 15 amino acids. Germline V gene data show CDR1 as SGHTA and CDR2 as FQGNSA. The CDR3 loop reads CASRSSGGGQETQYF. CDR3 bases: TGTGCCAGCAGGTCGAGCGGGGGGGGCCAAGAGACCCAGTACTTC.

This clonotype was counted only a few times. The chain carries TRBV7-6 and TRBJ2-3, with 9 bases aligning to TRBD1. V was clipped by 3 bases and J by 1 base; unmatched bases: 5. This CDR3 contains 16 residues. CDR1 is SGHVS and CDR2 is FNYEAQ in the germline V gene. For the CDR3, the DNA is TGTGCCAGCAGCTTGGGACAGGGAAGGGGCACAGATACGCAGTATTTT. Its protein is CASSLGQGRGTDTQYF.

The rearrangement joins TRBV6-6 to TRBJ2-1; 7 bases fit TRBD1. Germline V CDR1 and CDR2: MNHNY, SVGAGI (reference sequence). The CDR3 contains 17 residues. The V gene end was trimmed by 2 bases and the J gene end by 4 bases; junction bases not matched to a gene: 11. CDR3 protein: CASSYGKSGTVYNEQFF. The CDR3 DNA is TGTGCCAGCAGTTACGGCAAATCCGGGACAGTGTACAATGAGCAGTTCTTC.

This clonotype appeared many times. V gene TRBV7-3 combines with J gene TRBJ2-1, with 14 bases identical to TRBD2. The CDR3 totals 20 residues. V gave up 2 bases and J gave up 0 bases; unmatched junction bases: 9. CDR1 is SGHTA and CDR2 is FQGTGA in the germline V gene. In DNA, the CDR3 is TGTGCCAGCAGCTTAGCCGGGACTAGCGGGAGTGAGGGCTCCTACAATGAGCAGTTCTTC. It specifies CASSLAGTSGSEGSYNEQFF.

The V gene is TRBV9, the J gene TRBJ1-6; 9 bases agree with TRBD1. Trimming removed 7 bases from V and 7 bases from J; junction bases left unmatched: 15. This CDR3 is 17 amino acids long. Germline CDR1 reads SGDLS; CDR2 reads YYNGEE. CDR3 DNA sequence: TGTGCCAGCCCCTTTAACGAGGGACAGGGCTTAAATTCACCCCTCCACTTT. Encoded protein: CASPFNEGQGLNSPLHF. Full variable domain (remainder filled in from reference TRBV9 and TRBJ1-6): DSGVTQTPKHLITATGQRVTLRCSPRSGDLSVYWYQQSLDQGLQFLIQYYNGEERAKGNILERFSAQQFPDLHSELNLSSLELGDSALYFCASPFNEGQGLNSPLHFGNGTRLTVT.

In its sample, this clonotype was seen a few times. This chain uses TRBV19 with TRBJ2-3, with D possibly matching TRBD2 (6 bases). Between the trimmed V and J ends, which lost 2 bases and 4 bases, there was a span of 7 bases. The V gene's germline CDR1 is LNHDA and CDR2 SQIVND (reference sequence). This CDR3 contains 13 residues. The CDR3 DNA reads as TGTGCCAGTAGTATATCGGGGGCAGATACGCAGTATTTT. Protein sequence: CASSISGADTQYF.

This clonotype has ten or more counts. This chain links TRBV7-2 with TRBJ2-4, with D hard to call. Germline V gene data show CDR1 as SGHTA and CDR2 as FQGNSA. The CDR3 runs 16 residues. V lost 6 bases, J lost 1 base, and 16 bases lay in between. This CDR3 reads CASRVQGMGAKNIQYF. CDR3 bases: TGTGCCAGCAGGGTTCAAGGGATGGGGGCCAAAAACATTCAGTACTTC.

This clonotype was recorded many times. The genes are TRBV13 and TRBJ2-1; 8 bases are shared with TRBD1. There are 15 residues in the CDR3. CDR1 and CDR2 (germline): PRHDT, FYEKMQ (reference sequence). V lost 5 bases to trimming and J lost 3 bases; unmatched junction nucleotides: 6. CDR3 region: CASSTAGTGYNEQFF. The CDR3 DNA is TGTGCCAGCAGCACAGCCGGGACAGGCTACAATGAGCAGTTCTTC. The full variable domain, in which reference TRBV13 and TRBJ2-1 provide the parts outside the CDR3, is AAGVIQSPRHLIKEKRETATLKCYPIPRHDTVYWYQQGPGQDPQFLISFYEKMQSDKGSIPDRFSAQQFSDYHSELNMSSLELGDSALYFCASSTAGTGYNEQFFGPGTRLTVL.

The V gene is TRBV28, the J gene TRBJ1-5; 9 bases are a match to TRBD1. CDR1 is MDHEN and CDR2 is SYDVKM in the germline V gene. CDR3 length: 15 residues. V gave up 1 base and J gave up 4 bases; unmatched junction bases: 2. CDR3 in DNA: TGTGCCAGCAGTTTATTACAGGGGGCGAATCAGCCCCAGCATTTT. The encoded protein is CASSLLQGANQPQHF. Together with reference TRBV28 and TRBJ1-5, the CDR3 gives the full variable domain: DVKVTQSSRYLVKRTGEKVFLECVQDMDHENMFWYRQDPGLGLRLIYFSYDVKMKEKGDIPEGYSVSREKKERFSLILESASTNQTSMYLCASSLLQGANQPQHFGDGTRLSIL.

This clonotype was detected ten times or more. The chain is built from TRBV7-2 and TRBJ1-2; D unclear. This CDR3 is 13 amino acids long. Trimming cost V 5 bases and J 1 base, with 8 bases left between them. CDR1 is SGHTA and CDR2 is FQGNSA in the germline V gene. CDR3 protein: CASSLPGNYGYTF. CDR3 DNA sequence: TGTGCCAGCAGCCTTCCGGGTAACTATGGCTACACCTTC.

At least ten counts were recorded for this clonotype. This chain joins TRBV7-2 and TRBJ1-1; 7 bases are a match to TRBD1. Germline CDR1 SGHTA, CDR2 FQGNSA. Trimming at V came to 2 bases and at J to 4 bases, leaving 7 bases not matched to a gene. This CDR3 has 15 amino acids. The DNA of the CDR3 is TGTGCCAGCAGCTTAACGGCAGGGGGAGGCACTGAAGCTTTCTTT. Amino acids: CASSLTAGGGTEAFF.

This clonotype showed up many times. The genes are TRBV7-2 and TRBJ1-6, with D perhaps TRBD1 (5 bases). CDR3 length: 15 amino acids. V was clipped by 2 bases and J by 8 bases, with 13 bases between them. Germline V gene data show CDR1 as SGHTA and CDR2 as FQGNSA. The CDR3 spells CASSLLIGGDSPLHF. For the CDR3, the DNA is TGTGCCAGCAGCTTACTAATCGGGGGGGATTCACCCCTCCACTTT. The full variable domain, with the rest looked up from reference TRBV7-2 and TRBJ1-6, is GAGVSQSPSNKVTEKGKDVELRCDPISGHTALYWYRQSLGQGLEFLIYFQGNSAPDKSGLPSDRFSAERTGGSVSTLTIQRTQQEDSAVYLCASSLLIGGDSPLHFGNGTRLTVT.

The chain couples TRBV7-2 to TRBJ1-5; 8 nucleotides align to TRBD1. Germline trimming cut 1 base from V and 3 bases from J; bases unmatched to any gene: 2. This CDR3 has 15 amino acids. Germline V CDR1 and CDR2: SGHTA, FQGNSA. This CDR3 is CASSLETGVNQPQHF. For the CDR3, the DNA is TGTGCCAGCAGCTTAGAGACAGGGGTCAATCAGCCCCAGCATTTT.

This clonotype was counted at least ten times. V is TRBV7-2 and J is TRBJ1-5; D possibly corresponds to TRBD1 (6 bases). V lost 6 bases to trimming and J lost 2 bases, with 11 bases between them. This CDR3 has 14 residues. Germline CDR1 and CDR2: SGHTA and FQGNSA. In DNA form, the CDR3 reads TGTGCCAGCAGGGGGGGCGGTGGCAATCAGCCCCAGCATTTT. Its translation: CASRGGGGNQPQHF.